This entry concerns a single T cell receptor (beta chain). Its cognate antigen is unknown. Researchers used genomic DNA as the template to profile TCR beta VDJ and CDR3. Using its own MiXCR run on the reads, TCRdb lists one record per CDR3 protein. The sample includes about 150,000 distinct CDR3 sequences, roughly 49% of them seen just once. Sequenced patients had shown CD8+CD57+ cell expansion by flow cytometry. This entry comes from a study of CD8+CD57+ T cells in acquired aplastic anemia. Study-wide findings and caveats: Under 35 was the count of CD8+ CDR3 sequences that patients shared with controls.

Trimming removed 7 bases from V and 4 bases from J, with 10 bases in between. Germline-derived CDR1 and CDR2 are WSHSY and SAAADI. The CDR3 extends over 12 amino acids. The sequenced sample was sorted CD4+, CD8+, or CD8+CD57+ T cells (not recorded which) from PBMCs. The chain carries TRBV10-2 and TRBJ1-2, with D tentatively TRBD1 (6 bases). The sequence was collected from a human donor with aplastic anemia. The CDR3 here is CASKQGAYGYTF. As DNA, the CDR3 is TGCGCCAGCAAACAGGGCGCCTATGGCTACACCTTC.